This is a list of T cell receptor beta chains from one sample in a study of Ad26.COV2.S vaccination and SARS-CoV-2 variants. The assay was immunoSEQ multiplex PCR, and TCRdb's table has in-frame clones only and misses some. The sample records 410,000 or so clones, roughly 90% being singletons. Sequencing used peripheral blood, obtained in a trial of Ad26.COV2.S vaccine versus placebo. The receptors were sampled from a person between 18 and 60 years old who received the Ad26.COV2.S COVID-19 vaccine or a placebo. The conserved cysteine and the conserved F or W are not part of the CDR3 here. Fields, in order: V gene, J gene, clone size, CDR3 protein. Clone size, where shown, is once, few, many, or a class for clones that have expanded.

TRBV7-7	TRBJ2-5	-	ASSLTSGSGQETQY
TRBV7-6	TRBJ1-3	-	ASSSGLPLVSGNTIY
TRBV2	TRBJ1-2	-	ASSEGDRGHVNGYT
TRBV30	TRBJ2-7	once	AWSFGQGYEQY
TRBV6-6	TRBJ2-7	-	ASRSGEQY
TRBV10-2	TRBJ1-3	-	ASSVGENTIY
TRBV28	TRBJ2-5	-	ASSLSDGKETQY
TRBV18	TRBJ2-1	-	ASSPPADNEQF
TRBV4-1	TRBJ1-4	-	ASSRMRDGSGEKLF
TRBV9	TRBJ1-4	-	ASSHGQFSANEKLF
TRBV2	TRBJ2-2	-	ASSLGLAVTGELF
TRBV14	TRBJ2-1	-	ASSQPGLAYNEQF
TRBV6-5	TRBJ2-7	once	ASSPDTSYEQY
TRBV6-6	TRBJ1-1	-	ASSYRGNTEAF
TRBV27	TRBJ2-1	-	ASIPLGGSSYNEQF
TRBV7-9	TRBJ2-1	-	ASSRGQGLGEQF
TRBV30	TRBJ2-5	-	ACNDPPETQY
TRBV9	TRBJ1-1	-	ASSVDPAGGVRTEAF
TRBV7-9	TRBJ2-4	-	ASSLVGQGLAKNIQY
TRBV9	TRBJ1-1	-	ASSVSGPTEAF
TRBV5-1	TRBJ2-6	-	ASSPTGASSGANVLT
TRBV28	TRBJ2-3	-	ASTDVAGTSTDTQY
TRBV7-9	TRBJ2-1	-	ASSWIAGVNEQF
TRBV6-5	TRBJ2-1	-	ASSTGTGIYNEQF
TRBV11-2	TRBJ2-7	-	ASSLSPGQGGVASYEQY
TRBV19	TRBJ2-7	-	ASRTTGREWGEQY
TRBV3-1/TRBV3-2	TRBJ2-7	-	ASSQDKGAGEQY
TRBV6-5	TRBJ1-1	-	ATNPGSEAF
TRBV6-4	TRBJ2-3	few	ASSEGQGASDTQY
TRBV28	TRBJ2-1	-	ASSSQTSGRGYNEQF
TRBV28	TRBJ1-4	once	ASSKQGKREKLF
TRBV6-5	TRBJ2-5	-	ASSYTGTNQETQY
TRBV24-1	TRBJ1-2	-	AISDLDRNYGYT
TRBV9	TRBJ1-2	few	ASSPREADYGYT
TRBV7-8	TRBJ1-1	-	ASSVQDTEAF
TRBV25-1	TRBJ2-7	once	ASGTSGWHEQY
TRBV10-3	TRBJ1-2	-	ATSPELTPNYGYT
TRBV7-9	TRBJ1-1	-	ASSLLTEAF
TRBV28	TRBJ1-6	-	ASTSGQGTSPLH
TRBV18	TRBJ1-2	-	ASSPSQGDYGYT
TRBV10-3	TRBJ2-3	-	AISEIKWETSGTDTQY
TRBV7-2	TRBJ1-1	-	ASTLMGANTEAF